A selection of T cell receptor beta chains follows, all from one sample in a study of blood T cell repertoires in COVID-19. TCRdb's table, derived via immunoSEQ multiplex PCR, lists solely in-frame clones and lacks some. The table includes over 80,000 clones, 86% detected once. What was sequenced was peripheral blood. The receptors come from a man aged 80 or over with active or convalescent COVID-19. The CDR3 runs from the conserved cysteine through the conserved F or W. Fields, in order: clone size, J gene, V gene, D gene, CDR3 DNA, CDR3 protein. D genes are given only for firm matches. Only some rows state a clone size, as once, few, many or a class for expanded clones.

size: -
J: TRBJ2-7
V: TRBV28
D: -
DNA: TGTGCCAGCAGTCCCTTGAGGCAGCAGTACTTC
CDR3: CASSPLRQQYF

size: few
J: TRBJ2-7
V: TRBV10-3
D: TRBD2
DNA: TGTGCCATCAGTGCCCATGGGACTAGCGGTTTTCCAACCGAGCAGTACTTC
CDR3: CAISAHGTSGFPTEQYF

size: -
J: TRBJ2-3
V: TRBV29-1
D: TRBD2
DNA: TGCAGCGTTCGGACTAGCGGGAATTTCGCAGATACGCAGTATTTT
CDR3: CSVRTSGNFADTQYF

size: -
J: TRBJ1-1
V: TRBV29-1
D: TRBD1
DNA: TGCAGCGTTCGGGACAGGGGCGAGAACACTGAAGCTTTCTTT
CDR3: CSVRDRGENTEAFF

size: few
J: TRBJ2-1
V: TRBV7-2
D: -
DNA: TGTGCCAGCAGCACATCACCAGCGAAGCAGTTCTTC
CDR3: CASSTSPAKQFF

size: -
J: TRBJ1-2
V: TRBV18
D: TRBD1
DNA: TGTGCCAGCTCACCTACGACCGACAGGGGGGTTGGTGGCTACACCTTC
CDR3: CASSPTTDRGVGGYTF

size: -
J: TRBJ2-2
V: TRBV3-1/TRBV3-2
D: -
DNA: TGTGCCAGCAGCCCTTTCCAGGGCGGGGAGCTGTTTTTT
CDR3: CASSPFQGGELFF

size: -
J: TRBJ2-1
V: TRBV5-1
D: TRBD2
DNA: TGCGCCAGCAGCTTTACGTCCCGACTAGCGCCAAACAATGAGCAGTTCTTC
CDR3: CASSFTSRLAPNNEQFF

size: -
J: TRBJ2-7
V: TRBV28
D: TRBD2
DNA: TGTGCCAGCAACCCTAGCGGTATTACCTACGAGCAGTACTTC
CDR3: CASNPSGITYEQYF

size: -
J: TRBJ2-7
V: TRBV5-6
D: -
DNA: TGTGCCAGCAGCCGGGACACCTCCTACGAGCAGTACTTC
CDR3: CASSRDTSYEQYF

size: once
J: TRBJ2-1
V: TRBV5-1
D: -
DNA: TGCGCCAGCAGCTTGGAGGACACAACCTACAATGAGCAGTTCTTC
CDR3: CASSLEDTTYNEQFF

size: -
J: TRBJ2-2
V: TRBV9
D: -
DNA: TGTGCCAGCCGGGACTTCTCAGATAGCGGGGAGCTGTTTTTT
CDR3: CASRDFSDSGELFF

size: -
J: TRBJ1-1
V: TRBV2
D: -
DNA: TGTGCCAGCAGTGAGTTTAAGCTGAACACTGAAGCTTTCTTT
CDR3: CASSEFKLNTEAFF

size: -
J: TRBJ2-7
V: TRBV11-2
D: TRBD1
DNA: TGTGCCAGCAGTTCTAGACAGGGGGGTATCTACGAGCAGTACTTC
CDR3: CASSSRQGGIYEQYF